One sample yielded the 13 T cell receptor beta chains listed below, sequenced in a study of blood T cell repertoires in COVID-19. Here immunoSEQ multiplex PCR was the method, and the copy in TCRdb shows in-frame clones only, minus some. The sample holds roughly 180,000 clones, roughly 80% seen once. Sequenced input: peripheral blood. The receptor set was obtained from a woman aged 30 to 39 with acute or convalescent COVID-19.

The chain links TRBV4-3 to TRBJ2-1; 14 bases match TRBD2. The V gene end was trimmed by 4 bases and the J gene end by 7 bases; junction bases not matched to a gene: 3. CDR1 and CDR2 (germline): LGHNA, YSLEER. The CDR3 is made up of 15 amino acids. In nucleotides, the CDR3 is TGCGCCAGCAGCCTCGGGACTAGCGGGAGAAATGAGCAGTTCTTC. This encodes CASSLGTSGRNEQFF.

The chain has TRBV12-3 or TRBV12-4 and TRBJ1-2, with D possibly matching TRBD1 (6 bases). V was cut by 5 bases and J by 2 bases, with 6 bases left in between. The length of the CDR3 is 12 residues. CDR3 DNA: TGTGCCAGCAGTAGGGGGAACTATGGCTACACCTTC. It specifies CASSRGNYGYTF.

The J gene is TRBJ1-3, the V gene TRBV6-1; D might be TRBD1 (5 bases). From germline, CDR1 is MNHNS and CDR2 SASEGT. The CDR3 runs 13 residues. The V end lost 5 bases, the J end lost 8 bases, and 13 bases lay between the germline ends. CDR3 loop: CASSTRGRDTIYF. As DNA, the CDR3 is TGTGCCAGCAGTACCAGAGGCAGGGACACCATATATTTT.

The V call is TRBV29-1, the J call TRBJ1-2; 8 bases match TRBD1. Germline lookup yields CDR1 SQVTM and CDR2 ANQGSEA. CDR3 length equals 12 residues. Germline trimming cut 4 bases from V and 2 bases from J; bases unmatched to any gene: 0. The CDR3 sequence is CSVGQGNYGYTF. The CDR3 nucleotides read TGCAGCGTTGGACAGGGGAACTATGGCTACACCTTC.

V is TRBV5-5 and J is TRBJ1-1; 8 bases line up with TRBD1. V shed 4 bases and J 3 bases; nucleotides not matched to a gene: 5. Per the germline V gene, CDR1 is SGHKS and CDR2 is YYEKEE (reference sequence). This CDR3 is 14 amino acids long. The CDR3 region has the DNA TGTGCCAGCAGCCGCGGGACAGGCCACACTGAAGCTTTCTTT. Amino acids: CASSRGTGHTEAFF.

This chain connects TRBV7-2 to TRBJ2-7; the match to TRBD2 covers 11 bases. Per the germline V gene, CDR1 is SGHTA and CDR2 is FQGNSA. The CDR3 consists of 13 residues. With 5 bases clipped from V and 7 bases from J, the junction kept 4 bases outside the gene matches. The CDR3 sequence: CASSPGTSGEQYF. CDR3 DNA sequence: TGTGCCAGCAGCCCCGGGACTAGCGGTGAGCAGTACTTC.

CDR3 sequence reads: CASSSTGAINQPQHF. The CDR3 bases are TGTGCCAGCAGTTCGACAGGGGCTATCAATCAGCCCCAGCATTTT. This chain uses TRBV28 with TRBJ1-5; 8 bases line up with TRBD1. The V gene end was trimmed by 4 bases and the J gene end by 3 bases; junction bases not matched to a gene: 5. Looked up from germline, CDR1 is MDHEN and CDR2 is SYDVKM. The CDR3 contains 15 residues. Full variable domain (remainder filled in from reference TRBV28 and TRBJ1-5): DVKVTQSSRYLVKRTGEKVFLECVQDMDHENMFWYRQDPGLGLRLIYFSYDVKMKEKGDIPEGYSVSREKKERFSLILESASTNQTSMYLCASSSTGAINQPQHFGDGTRLSIL.

The chain is built from TRBV7-8 and TRBJ2-3, with 7 bases that match TRBD1. Trimming took 8 bases from V and 1 from J; bases not matched to a gene: 12. The CDR3 is made up of 16 amino acids. Germline V CDR1 and CDR2: SGHVS, FQNEAQ. The CDR3 DNA follows: TGTGCCAGCGTTCCCTTGACAGGGTTGGGCACAGATACGCAGTATTTT. Residues: CASVPLTGLGTDTQYF.

The chain joins TRBV9 to TRBJ1-4, with TRBD1 matching over 7 bases. CDR1 is SGDLS and CDR2 is YYNGEE in the germline V gene. V lost 6 bases and J lost 3; bases outside the gene matches: 8. This CDR3 region has 15 residues. CDR3 in DNA: TGTGCCAGCAACCCGCTGGGACAGTCTAATGAAAAACTGTTTTTT. It is translated as CASNPLGQSNEKLFF.

The J gene is TRBJ2-3, the V gene TRBV4-3; D ambiguous. Germline V lookup: CDR1 LGHNA, CDR2 YSLEER. This CDR3 comprises 13 residues. Trimming took off 1 base at V and 0 bases at J, with 2 bases between the two ends. CDR3 region: CASSQASTDTQYF. CDR3 nucleotides: TGCGCCAGCAGCCAAGCTAGCACAGATACGCAGTATTTT.

The chain is built from TRBV7-7 and TRBJ2-2, with 8 bases that match TRBD2. Per germline, CDR1 SSHAT and CDR2 FNYEAQ (reference sequence). J gave up 4 bases and V 9 bases, and 10 bases lay outside the gene matches. The CDR3 is made up of 15 amino acids. The CDR3 nucleotides read TGTGCCAGTTCCCCCCGGACTAGCTCCACCGGGGAGCTGTTTTTT. It encodes CASSPRTSSTGELFF.

The chain's CDR3 is CASSPERTGNTIYF. The CDR3 DNA is TGCGCCAGCAGCCCCGAACGAACAGGAAACACCATATATTTT. This chain uses TRBV5-1 with TRBJ1-3; D is ambiguous. The germline CDR1 and CDR2 sequences are SGHRS and YFSETQ. This CDR3 comprises 14 residues. Trimming pared 4 bases from V and 4 bases from J, leaving 12 bases between.

The chain uses TRBV5-4 and TRBJ2-7; D is possibly TRBD1 (6 bases). CDR3 length: 15 amino acids. Trimming shortened V by 4 bases and J by 3 bases, and 17 bases separated the two germline ends. Germline CDR1 and CDR2: SGHNT and YYREEE (reference sequence). Written as DNA, the CDR3 is TGTGCCAGCAGCCCTATAGGGGGACCCAACTACGAGCAGTACTTC. Translation gives CASSPIGGPNYEQYF.